Given below is one T cell receptor beta chain in context. Its antigen is undetermined. This record comes from a study of shared clonotypes between healthy human individuals. About the study: For every donor, three CD4 naive, three CD4 memory, two CD8 naive and one CD8 memory plates were used.

Findings and limits, study-wide: Among the subsets, naive ones generally showed larger estimated richness than memory ones. The authors sampled blood alone, and tissue repertoires likely differ.

This CDR3 is built from 15 residues. Trimming at V came to 0 bases and at J to 2 bases, leaving 0 bases not matched to a gene. CDR1 is SGHRS, CDR2 YFSETQ, per germline. The table came from immunoSEQ multiplex PCR; TCRdb's copy has only in-frame clones and leaves some out. Of about 600,000 clones listed, 97% were seen once; the top ten hold approximately 0.057%. This chain uses TRBV5-1 with TRBJ2-5; 11 bases line up with TRBD2. The receptor was isolated from a woman between 25 and 40 years old in good health. The sample comprised naive CD4+ T cells sorted from blood. Subset defined: CD45RA+ positively selected. The CDR3: CASSLGLAGQETQYF. In DNA, the CDR3 is TGCGCCAGCAGCTTGGGACTAGCGGGGCAAGAGACCCAGTACTTC.